This TCR beta chain was captured in a study of cytomegalovirus exposure and HLA in healthy donors. On the study more broadly: Inside one of the first data releases sat 75 million to 100 million unique TCRs taken from HLA-typed donors.

The PCR had 60 Vbeta and 13 Jbeta primers. Measured with immunoSEQ multiplex PCR; TCRdb has only the in-frame clones, and not every one. Counted here are 150,000 to 200,000 clones, roughly four fifths occurring once; the ten biggest clones make up about 0.98%. Study results and limitations: In vitro experiments confirmed that three CMV-associated chains were specific for CMV antigens. Segments of the TCR beta V type were, in most cases, productive about 90% or about 30% of the time in an earlier analysis.

The V gene end was trimmed by 4 bases and the J gene end by 0 bases; junction bases not matched to a gene: 5. Germline values: CDR1 KGHSH, CDR2 LQKENI. The CDR3 is 16 amino acids. As to this clone: The antigen is not known.

This sequence originates from a girl aged 2 to 9 in good health and CMV-seropositive. Sequenced: PBMCs. This chain links TRBV18 with TRBJ2-2; 7 positions match TRBD2. The CDR3 protein is CASSLQGGTNTGELFF. CDR3 nucleotide sequence: TGTGCCAGCTCACTCCAGGGAGGGACGAACACCGGGGAGCTGTTTTTT.